The 28 T cell receptor beta chains given below trace back to one sample, sequenced in a study of Graves' ophthalmopathy and Graves' hyperthyroidism. The study amplified TCR beta CDR3 regions using RNA transcripts. A first-round RT-PCR used HTBI primers, followed by a second-round multiplex PCR. TCRdb reprocessed the multiplex PCR reads with MiXCR, giving one entry per CDR3 protein. The sample shows around 1.1 million distinct CDR3 sequences, 35% to 45% of them seen only once. Sequenced input: peripheral blood or thyroid tissue (not recorded which). These receptors were taken from an adult man with Graves' hyperthyroidism.

The chain carries TRBV20-1 and TRBJ1-5, with 7 bases that match TRBD1. Germline V gene data show CDR1 as DFQATT and CDR2 as SNEGSKA (reference sequence). The CDR3 contains 14 residues. The V segment lost 4 bases and the J segment 6 bases; nucleotides outside the gene matches: 9. The CDR3 spells CSANPTGVLQPQHF. The CDR3 region has the DNA TGCAGTGCTAATCCAACAGGGGTACTTCAGCCCCAGCATTTT.

V is TRBV25-1 and J is TRBJ1-2; 9 bases agree with TRBD1. CDR1 is MGHDK, CDR2 SYGVNS, per germline. The J segment lost 4 bases and the V segment lost 10 bases, leaving 19 bases of the junction unmatched. The CDR3 sequence is 17 residues long. The CDR3 bases are TGTGCCACCAACCAGGCTCCTATACAGGGGGCTGGCTATGGCTACACCTTC. Translating gives CATNQAPIQGAGYGYTF.

This clonotype appeared a single time. This chain uses TRBV29-1 with TRBJ1-1; perhaps TRBD1 as D (5 bases). This CDR3 comprises 12 residues. The germline gives CDR1 SQVTM, CDR2 ANQGSEA. V shed 4 bases and J shed 0 bases, with 6 bases lying between them. CDR3 nucleotide sequence: TGCAGCGTTGTGACAGTGAACACTGAAGCTTTCTTT. It translates to CSVVTVNTEAFF.

The rearrangement links TRBV6-5 to TRBJ2-7; 14 nucleotides agree with TRBD2. Germline CDR1 and CDR2: MNHEY and SVGAGI. The V and J ends lost 0 bases and 1 base, in that order; junction bases with no gene match: 5. The CDR3 has 18 residues. The CDR3 nucleotides are TGTGCCAGCAGTTACTCCGGACTAGCGGGAGGAGCGTCCTACGAGCAGTACTTC. It encodes CASSYSGLAGGASYEQYF.

V usage is TRBV7-1 and J usage is TRBJ1-1, with a possible D match to TRBD1 (6 bases). TRBV7-1 carries the ORF label, with uncertain function. The V and J ends lost 2 bases and 4 bases respectively, with 14 bases between them. CDR3 size: 15 residues. The CDR3 nucleotides are TGTGCCAGCAGCTCACAAAGGGGGGATTCCACTGAAGCTTTCTTT. Translated, it gives CASSSQRGDSTEAFF.

This clonotype was counted a single time. The CDR3 region is CASSRRDSGNTF. The CDR3, as DNA: TGTGCCAGCAGCCGCCGGGACTCTGGAAACACCTTC. The J gene is TRBJ1-2, the V gene TRBV19, with TRBD1 as a possible D gene (5 bases). CDR1 is LNHDA and CDR2 is SQIVND in the germline V gene (reference sequence). V was cut by 9 bases and J by 12 bases, with 20 bases left in between. The CDR3 covers 12 residues.

The table lists this clonotype with a few counts. This rearrangement joins TRBV19 to TRBJ2-7; D is perhaps TRBD1 or TRBD2 (6 bases each). The CDR3 loop spans 13 amino acids. V was shortened by 5 bases and J by 5 bases, with 13 bases between the two germline ends. Germline CDR1 is LNHDA and CDR2 is SQIVND (reference sequence). As DNA, the CDR3 is TGTGCCAGTAGTCCCGAAGGGGGGAACGAGCAGTACTTC. Amino acid sequence: CASSPEGGNEQYF.

This clonotype was seen a handful of times. This CDR3 reads CASSVGIGPGTEAFF. The CDR3 DNA follows: TGTGCCAGCAGCGTAGGTATAGGGCCGGGGACTGAAGCTTTCTTT. The chain employs TRBV9 and TRBJ1-1; D uncertain. This CDR3 has 15 amino acids. The germline V gene encodes CDR1 SGDLS and CDR2 YYNGEE. V was trimmed by 0 bases and J by 5 bases, leaving 14 bases between them.

This clonotype was detected a few times. The rearrangement joins TRBV6-2 or TRBV6-3 to TRBJ2-7; possible D gene TRBD1, 6 bases. There are 13 residues in the CDR3. The V gene's germline CDR1 is MNHEY and CDR2 SVGEGT. V was clipped by 1 base and J by 3 bases, with 7 bases between them. CDR3 sequence reads: CASSYYRVYEQYF. CDR3 bases: TGTGCCAGCAGTTACTACAGGGTCTACGAGCAGTACTTC.

The sample holds many counts of this clonotype. The chain carries TRBV7-6 and TRBJ1-1, with a possible D match to TRBD1 (6 bases). The V and J ends lost 4 bases and 4 bases respectively, with 13 bases between them. The CDR3 runs to 14 residues. Germline V lookup: CDR1 SGHVS, CDR2 FNYEAQ. The CDR3 region has the DNA TGTGCCAGCAGCTCTACCCGGGGGGCCACTGAAGCTTTCTTT. The encoded protein is CASSSTRGATEAFF.

Of note for this clonotype: Being one base from a much bigger clone, this may be a read error. This rearrangement joins TRBV7-2 to TRBJ1-1; 7 nucleotides align to TRBD1. Unmatched junction bases numbered 14, after V lost 11 bases and J lost 5 bases. The CDR3 length is 14 residues. CDR1 is SGHTA and CDR2 is FQGNSA in the germline V gene. CDR3 nucleotide sequence: TGTGCCGGCACATCACAGGGGAGCGGGACTGAAGCTTTCTTT. Protein product: CAGTSQGSGTEAFF.

Details on this clonotype: This clone may be a read error of a much larger clone one base away. Given the absence of the conserved phenylalanine or tryptophan at the CDR3 end, a read error is likely. The genes are TRBV2 and TRBJ1-2; tentatively, D is TRBD1 (5 bases). Germline-derived CDR1 and CDR2 are SNHLY and FYNNEI. This CDR3 comprises 14 residues. Trimming shortened V by 0 bases and J by 8 bases, and 13 bases separated the two germline ends. The CDR3 sequence: CASSEALAGLGYTL. The CDR3 nucleotides read TGTGCCAGCAGTGAAGCGCTGGCAGGGTTGGGCTACACCCTC.

This clonotype was counted only a few times. This chain connects TRBV4-3 to TRBJ2-7, with D uncertain. Germline V gene data show CDR1 as LGHNA and CDR2 as YSLEER. V lost 0 bases to trimming and J lost 0 bases, with 9 bases between them. This CDR3 is built from 15 residues. The CDR3 coding sequence is TGCGCCAGCAGCCAAGATGCCGGCCTCTCCTACGAGCAGTACTTC. Translated: CASSQDAGLSYEQYF.

This clonotype was detected only a few times. This may be a read error: a much more frequent sequence differs by one nucleotide. The rearrangement links TRBV2 to TRBJ1-5; the D gene is possibly TRBD1 (6 bases). The CDR3 runs 15 residues. V was pared by 7 bases and J by 6 bases, with 19 bases between. Per germline, CDR1 SNHLY and CDR2 FYNNEI. CDR3 bases: TGTGCCAGCAATGTTCAGACAGGAATAGGTCAGCCCCAGCATTTT. The encoded protein is CASNVQTGIGQPQHF.

V gene TRBV12-3 or TRBV12-4 combines with J gene TRBJ2-7, with TRBD2 matching over 13 bases. V lost 7 bases, J lost 2 bases, and 11 bases stayed unmatched. This CDR3 has 17 residues. The DNA of the CDR3 is TGTGCCAGCACCCAACGAGTCGGACTAGCGGGAGCCTACGAGCAGTACTTC. It translates to CASTQRVGLAGAYEQYF.

The chain couples TRBV5-1 to TRBJ1-1; the match to TRBD1 covers 7 bases. The germline gives CDR1 SGHRS, CDR2 YFSETQ. This CDR3 contains 15 residues. J was trimmed by 5 bases and V by 0 bases; bases with no gene match: 7. The CDR3 DNA sequence: TGCGCCAGCAGCTTGGCGGCGACAGGGACGACTGAAGCTTTCTTT. Protein product: CASSLAATGTTEAFF.

This clonotype was seen at least ten times. The chain has TRBV20-1 and TRBJ2-7, with 8 bases identical to TRBD1. CDR1 and CDR2 (germline): DFQATT, SNEGSKA (reference sequence). The CDR3 covers 14 residues. V trimming: 7 bases; J trimming: 1 base; junction bases outside the gene matches: 9. The CDR3 DNA reads TGCAGTGTTAAACAAACAGGGGGGTCCTACGAGCAGTACTTC. It codes for CSVKQTGGSYEQYF.

This clonotype has a single count. This likely comes from a read error, as the CDR3 has no conserved phenylalanine or tryptophan at its end. Because the CDR3's place on the DNA is in doubt, the DNA is left out and the CDR3 is given as listed by TCRdb. The chain uses TRBV15 and TRBJ2-6; the D call TRBD2 from the table was never checked on the DNA. CDR1 and CDR2 from the germline V gene are LNHNV and YYDKDF (reference sequence). The CDR3 length equals 13 residues, ends included. CDR3: CATSREVLSSGTY.

The chain joins TRBV7-2 to TRBJ2-5; TRBD1 might be the D (5 bases). Between the trimmed V and J ends, which lost 11 bases and 0 bases, there was a span of 13 bases. The CDR3 has 13 amino acids. The germline V gene has CDR1 SGHTA and CDR2 FQGNSA. The CDR3 here is CAASPGYQETQYF. CDR3 bases: TGTGCCGCGTCCCCAGGGTACCAAGAGACCCAGTACTTC.

This clonotype appeared once. The V gene is TRBV9, the J gene TRBJ2-2, with D possibly matching TRBD1 (7 bases). The CDR3 length is 19 residues. V lost 2 bases, J lost 4 bases, and 24 bases lay in between. Looked up from germline, CDR1 is SGDLS and CDR2 is YYNGEE. CDR3 sequence: CASSVEGQWTTYGTGELFF. CDR3 coding DNA: TGTGCCAGCAGCGTGGAGGGACAGTGGACGACTTACGGCACCGGGGAGCTGTTTTTT.

The chain recombines TRBV10-2 with TRBJ1-4; D unclear. The CDR3 has 15 residues. V was trimmed by 2 bases and J by 8 bases, leaving 15 bases between them. Germline assignment: CDR1 WSHSY and CDR2 SAAADI. CDR3 in amino acids: CASSEGGPGVEKLFF. CDR3 DNA: TGCGCCAGCAGTGAGGGAGGACCCGGGGTCGAAAAACTGTTTTTT.

At least ten counts were recorded for this clonotype. The gene calls are TRBV5-1 and TRBJ1-2, with D uncertain. The CDR3 consists of 11 residues. The germline V gene encodes CDR1 SGHRS and CDR2 YFSETQ. Deletions cut 6 bases from V and 2 bases from J, with 5 bases between. The CDR3 reads CASNKNYGYTF. In DNA form, the CDR3 reads TGCGCCAGCAATAAGAACTATGGCTACACCTTC.

As for this clonotype: The junction does not match germline at one end; this may be a read error. This chain uses TRBV12-3 or TRBV12-4 with TRBJ1-6; 8 bases align to TRBD1. The CDR3 has 15 amino acids. The CDR3 region has the DNA TGTGCCAGCAGTTCCGGGACAGGAGCTGGTTCACCCTTCCACTTT. Translating it yields CASSSGTGAGSPFHF.

V is TRBV29-1 and J is TRBJ2-5; D may be TRBD1 or TRBD2 (5 bases each). This CDR3 contains 12 residues. V shed 6 bases and J shed 5 bases, with 13 bases lying between them. The V gene's germline CDR1 is SQVTM and CDR2 ANQGSEA. The CDR3 here is CSVTEGFETQYF. Written as DNA, the CDR3 is TGCAGCGTCACCGAGGGGTTTGAGACCCAGTACTTC.

This sequence joins TRBV6-5 and TRBJ2-7; no reliable D call. The germline V gene encodes CDR1 MNHEY and CDR2 SVGAGI. V shed 5 bases and J shed 3 bases, with 14 bases lying between them. CDR3 size: 14 residues. Here the CDR3 DNA reads TGTGCCAGCAGTGAATCCTCTACTTTCTACGAGCAGTACTTC. This translates into CASSESSTFYEQYF.

The chain couples TRBV4-3 to TRBJ2-2, with a weak D call TRBD2 (5 bases). Germline V lookup: CDR1 LGHNA, CDR2 YSLEER. The CDR3 extends over 16 amino acids. V was pared by 1 base and J by 0 bases, with 9 bases between. DNA of the CDR3: TGCGCCAGCAGCCAAGTATCCGGGGCGAACACCGGGGAGCTGTTTTTT. This translates into CASSQVSGANTGELFF.

This sequence joins TRBV18 and TRBJ1-5; D remains ambiguous. Germline V gene lookup returns CDR1 KGHSH and CDR2 LQKENI. The V gene lost 2 bases and the J gene lost 0 bases, with 11 bases spanning the gap. This CDR3 is built from 16 residues. CDR3 sequence (DNA): TGTGCCAGCTCACCAGCTTCGCGGTATAGCAATCAGCCCCAGCATTTT. Its translation is CASSPASRYSNQPQHF.

This clonotype was seen repeatedly, ten times or more. V is TRBV7-2 and J is TRBJ2-7, with a weak D call TRBD1 (6 bases). Germline assignment: CDR1 SGHTA and CDR2 FQGNSA. This CDR3 contains 14 residues. V was clipped by 5 bases and J by 3 bases, with 14 bases between them. The CDR3 reads CASSLQTGDYEQYF. The CDR3 DNA is TGTGCCAGCAGCCTCCAGACAGGCGACTACGAGCAGTACTTC.